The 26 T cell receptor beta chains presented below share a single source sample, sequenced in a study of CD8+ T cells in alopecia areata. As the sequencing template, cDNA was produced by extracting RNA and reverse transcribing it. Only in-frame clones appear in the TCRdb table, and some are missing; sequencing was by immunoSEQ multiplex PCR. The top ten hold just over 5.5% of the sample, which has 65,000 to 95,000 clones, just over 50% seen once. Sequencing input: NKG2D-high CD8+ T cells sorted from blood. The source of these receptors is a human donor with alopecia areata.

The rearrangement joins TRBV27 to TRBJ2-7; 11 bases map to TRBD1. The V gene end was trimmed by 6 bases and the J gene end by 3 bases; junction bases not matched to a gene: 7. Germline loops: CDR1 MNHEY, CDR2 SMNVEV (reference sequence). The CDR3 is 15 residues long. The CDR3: CASSLTGTGGYEQYF. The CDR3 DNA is TGTGCCAGCAGCTTAACCGGGACAGGGGGCTACGAGCAGTACTTC.

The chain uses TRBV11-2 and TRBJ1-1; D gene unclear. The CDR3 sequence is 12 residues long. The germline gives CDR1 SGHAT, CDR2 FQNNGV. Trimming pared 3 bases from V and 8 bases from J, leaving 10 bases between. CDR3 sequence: CASSFMEPEAFF. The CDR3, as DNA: TGTGCCAGCAGCTTTATGGAGCCCGAAGCTTTCTTT.

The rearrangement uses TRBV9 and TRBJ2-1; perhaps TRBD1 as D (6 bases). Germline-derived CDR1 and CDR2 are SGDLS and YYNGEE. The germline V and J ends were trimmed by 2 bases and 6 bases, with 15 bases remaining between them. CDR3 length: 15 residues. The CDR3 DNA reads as TGTGCCAGCAGCGTCTGGGGATCACAGGGCAATGAGCAGTTCTTC. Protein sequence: CASSVWGSQGNEQFF. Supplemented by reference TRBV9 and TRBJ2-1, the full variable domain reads DSGVTQTPKHLITATGQRVTLRCSPRSGDLSVYWYQQSLDQGLQFLIQYYNGEERAKGNILERFSAQQFPDLHSELNLSSLELGDSALYFCASSVWGSQGNEQFFGPGTRLTVL.

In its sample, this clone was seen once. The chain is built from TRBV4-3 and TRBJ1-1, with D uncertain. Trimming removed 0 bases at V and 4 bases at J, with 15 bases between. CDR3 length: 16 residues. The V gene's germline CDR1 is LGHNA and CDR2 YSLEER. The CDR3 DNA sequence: TGCGCCAGCAGCCAAGATTACGGCTTGGGGTCCACTGAAGCTTTCTTT. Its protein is CASSQDYGLGSTEAFF.

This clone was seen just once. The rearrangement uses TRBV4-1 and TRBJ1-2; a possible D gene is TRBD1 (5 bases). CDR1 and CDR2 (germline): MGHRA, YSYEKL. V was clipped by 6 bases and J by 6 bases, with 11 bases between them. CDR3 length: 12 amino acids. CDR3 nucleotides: TGCGCCAGCAGTGGCGGGGGGGATGGCTACACCTTC. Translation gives CASSGGGDGYTF.

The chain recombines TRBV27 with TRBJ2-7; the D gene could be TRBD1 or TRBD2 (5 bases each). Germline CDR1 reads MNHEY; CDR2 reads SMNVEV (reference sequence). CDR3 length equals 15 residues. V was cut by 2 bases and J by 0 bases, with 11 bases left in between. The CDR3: CASSLRGRSSYEQYF. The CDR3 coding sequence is TGTGCCAGCAGTTTAAGGGGACGTTCCTCCTACGAGCAGTACTTC.

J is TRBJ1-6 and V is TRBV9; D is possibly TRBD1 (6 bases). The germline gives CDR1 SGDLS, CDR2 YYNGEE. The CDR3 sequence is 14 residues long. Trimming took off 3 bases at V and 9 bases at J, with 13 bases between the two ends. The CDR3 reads CASSAGGGGSPLHF. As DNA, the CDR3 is TGTGCCAGCAGCGCCGGAGGAGGGGGTTCACCCCTCCACTTT.

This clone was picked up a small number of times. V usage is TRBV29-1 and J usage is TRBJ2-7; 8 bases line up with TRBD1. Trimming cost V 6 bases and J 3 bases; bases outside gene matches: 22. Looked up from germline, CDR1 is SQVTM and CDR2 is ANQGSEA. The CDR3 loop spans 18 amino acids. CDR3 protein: CSVAGQATKVTASYEQYF. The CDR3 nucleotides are TGCAGCGTCGCGGGACAGGCGACAAAGGTAACCGCTAGCTACGAGCAGTACTTC.

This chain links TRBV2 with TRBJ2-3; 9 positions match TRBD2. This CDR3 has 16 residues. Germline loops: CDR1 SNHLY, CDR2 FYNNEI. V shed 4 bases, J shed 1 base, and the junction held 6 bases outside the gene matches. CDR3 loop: CASSGVAGDGTDTQYF. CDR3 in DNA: TGTGCCAGCAGTGGTGTAGCGGGGGACGGCACAGATACGCAGTATTTT.

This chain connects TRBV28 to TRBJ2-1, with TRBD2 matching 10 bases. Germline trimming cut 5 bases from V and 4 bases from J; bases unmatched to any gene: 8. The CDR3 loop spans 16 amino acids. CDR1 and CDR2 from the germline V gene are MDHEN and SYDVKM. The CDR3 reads CASSNPGTSAYNEQFF. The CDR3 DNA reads TGTGCCAGCAGTAACCCCGGGACTAGCGCATACAATGAGCAGTTCTTC.

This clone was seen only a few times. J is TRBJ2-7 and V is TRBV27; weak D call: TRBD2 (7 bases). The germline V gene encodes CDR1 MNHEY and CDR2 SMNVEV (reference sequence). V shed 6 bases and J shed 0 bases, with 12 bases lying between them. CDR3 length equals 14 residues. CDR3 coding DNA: TGTGCCAGCAGAGGGGGGGCGAGCTCCTACGAGCAGTACTTC. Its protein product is CASRGGASSYEQYF.

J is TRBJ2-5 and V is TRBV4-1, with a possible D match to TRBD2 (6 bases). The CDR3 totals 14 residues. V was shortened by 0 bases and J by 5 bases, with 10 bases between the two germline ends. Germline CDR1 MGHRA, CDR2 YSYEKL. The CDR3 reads CASSQELARETQYF. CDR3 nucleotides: TGCGCCAGCAGCCAAGAACTAGCAAGGGAGACCCAGTACTTC.

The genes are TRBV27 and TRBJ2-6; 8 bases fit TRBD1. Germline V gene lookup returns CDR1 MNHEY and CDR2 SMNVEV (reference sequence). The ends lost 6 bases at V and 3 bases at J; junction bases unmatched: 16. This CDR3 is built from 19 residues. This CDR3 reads CASSLYGGQVSFGANVLTF. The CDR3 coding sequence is TGTGCCAGCAGCCTGTACGGGGGACAGGTCTCCTTTGGGGCCAACGTCCTGACTTTC. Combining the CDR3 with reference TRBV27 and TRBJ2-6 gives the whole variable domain EAQVTQNPRYLITVTGKKLTVTCSQNMNHEYMSWYRQDPGLGLRQIYYSMNVEVTDKGDVPEGYKVSRKEKRNFPLILESPSPNQTSLYFCASSLYGGQVSFGANVLTFGAGSRLTVL.

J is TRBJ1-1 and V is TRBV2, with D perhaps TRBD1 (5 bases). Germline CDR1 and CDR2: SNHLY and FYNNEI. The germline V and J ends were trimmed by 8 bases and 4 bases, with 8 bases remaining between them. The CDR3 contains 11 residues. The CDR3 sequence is CASLGGTEAFF. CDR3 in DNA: TGTGCCAGCTTGGGGGGCACTGAAGCTTTCTTT.

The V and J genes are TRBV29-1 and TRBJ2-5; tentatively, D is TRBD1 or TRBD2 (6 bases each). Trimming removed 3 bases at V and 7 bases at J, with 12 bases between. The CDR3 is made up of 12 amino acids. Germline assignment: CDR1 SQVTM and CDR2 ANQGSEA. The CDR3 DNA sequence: TGCAGCGTTGACGGGGGCGGCGGGACCCAGTACTTC. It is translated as CSVDGGGGTQYF.

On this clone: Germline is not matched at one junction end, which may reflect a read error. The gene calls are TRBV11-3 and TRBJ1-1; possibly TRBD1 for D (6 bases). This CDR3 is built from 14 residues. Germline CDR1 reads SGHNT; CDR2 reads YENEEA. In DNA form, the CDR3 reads TGTGCCAGCAGCCGGGACACGGGGAACCCTGAAGCTTTCTTT. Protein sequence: CASSRDTGNPEAFF.

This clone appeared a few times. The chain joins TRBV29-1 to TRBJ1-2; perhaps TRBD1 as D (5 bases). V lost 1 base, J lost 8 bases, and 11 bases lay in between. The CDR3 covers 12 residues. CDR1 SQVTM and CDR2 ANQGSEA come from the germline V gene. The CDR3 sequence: CSVEGLGQGYTF. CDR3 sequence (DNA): TGCAGCGTTGAAGGGTTGGGGCAGGGCTACACCTTC.

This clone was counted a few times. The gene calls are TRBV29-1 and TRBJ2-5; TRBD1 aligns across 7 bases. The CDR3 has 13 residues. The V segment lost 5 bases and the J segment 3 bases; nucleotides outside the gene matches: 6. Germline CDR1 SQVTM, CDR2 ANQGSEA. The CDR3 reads CSVSGTVEETQYF. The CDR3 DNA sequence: TGCAGCGTTTCTGGGACAGTCGAAGAGACCCAGTACTTC.

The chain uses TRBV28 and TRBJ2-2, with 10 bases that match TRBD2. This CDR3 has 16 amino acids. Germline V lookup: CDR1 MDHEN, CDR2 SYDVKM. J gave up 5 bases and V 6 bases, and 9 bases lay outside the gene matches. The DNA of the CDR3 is TGTGCCAGCAGCCCAAGCGGGGGGGCCTTGACCGGGGAGCTGTTTTTT. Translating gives CASSPSGGALTGELFF.

The CDR3 here is CASRTGYNEQFF. CDR3 DNA sequence: TGTGCCAGCCGGACAGGATACAATGAGCAGTTCTTC. V gene TRBV6-6 combines with J gene TRBJ2-1, with 7 nucleotides matching TRBD1. The V and J ends lost 8 bases and 4 bases, in that order; junction bases with no gene match: 2. The length of the CDR3 is 12 residues. Germline CDR1 MNHNY, CDR2 SVGAGI (reference sequence).

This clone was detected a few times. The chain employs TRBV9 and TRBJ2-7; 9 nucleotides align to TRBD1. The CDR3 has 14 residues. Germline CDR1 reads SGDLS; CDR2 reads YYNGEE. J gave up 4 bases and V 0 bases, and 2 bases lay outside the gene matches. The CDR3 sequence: CASSVGDRVYEQYF. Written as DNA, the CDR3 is TGTGCCAGCAGCGTAGGGGACAGGGTGTACGAGCAGTACTTC.

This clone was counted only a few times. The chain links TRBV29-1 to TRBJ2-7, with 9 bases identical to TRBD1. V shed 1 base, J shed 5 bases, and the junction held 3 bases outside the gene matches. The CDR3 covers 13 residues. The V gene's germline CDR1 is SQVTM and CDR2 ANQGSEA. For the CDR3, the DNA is TGCAGCGTTGAAGGGGACAGGGTCGACGAGCAGTACTTC. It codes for CSVEGDRVDEQYF.

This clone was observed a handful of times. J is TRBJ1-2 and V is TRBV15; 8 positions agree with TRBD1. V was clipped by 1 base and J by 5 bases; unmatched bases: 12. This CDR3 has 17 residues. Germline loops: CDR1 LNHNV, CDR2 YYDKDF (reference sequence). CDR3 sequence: CATSRGTGTARSYGYTF. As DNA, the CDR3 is TGTGCCACCAGCAGAGGGACAGGGACAGCGAGGTCGTATGGCTACACCTTC.

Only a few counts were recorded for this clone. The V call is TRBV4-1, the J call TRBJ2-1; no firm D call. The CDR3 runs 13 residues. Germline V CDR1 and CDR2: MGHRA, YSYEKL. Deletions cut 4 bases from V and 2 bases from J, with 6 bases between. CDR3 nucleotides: TGCGCCAGCAGCCTCACTACCTACAATGAGCAGTTCTTC. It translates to CASSLTTYNEQFF.

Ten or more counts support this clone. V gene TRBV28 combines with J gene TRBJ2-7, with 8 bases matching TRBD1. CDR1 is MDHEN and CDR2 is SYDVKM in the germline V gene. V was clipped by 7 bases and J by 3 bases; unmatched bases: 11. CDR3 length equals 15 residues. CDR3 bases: TGTGCCAGCAACCCAAGACAGGGGAAACTCTACGAGCAGTACTTC. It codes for CASNPRQGKLYEQYF. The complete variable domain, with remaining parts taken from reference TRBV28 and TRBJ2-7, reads DVKVTQSSRYLVKRTGEKVFLECVQDMDHENMFWYRQDPGLGLRLIYFSYDVKMKEKGDIPEGYSVSREKKERFSLILESASTNQTSMYLCASNPRQGKLYEQYFGPGTRLTVT.

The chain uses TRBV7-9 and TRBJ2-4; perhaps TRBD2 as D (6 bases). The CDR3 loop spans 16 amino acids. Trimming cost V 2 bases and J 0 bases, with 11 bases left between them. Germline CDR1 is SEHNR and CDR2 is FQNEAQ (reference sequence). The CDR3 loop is CASSLSAGLAKNIQYF. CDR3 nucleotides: TGTGCCAGCAGCTTATCGGCGGGGCTAGCCAAAAACATTCAGTACTTC.